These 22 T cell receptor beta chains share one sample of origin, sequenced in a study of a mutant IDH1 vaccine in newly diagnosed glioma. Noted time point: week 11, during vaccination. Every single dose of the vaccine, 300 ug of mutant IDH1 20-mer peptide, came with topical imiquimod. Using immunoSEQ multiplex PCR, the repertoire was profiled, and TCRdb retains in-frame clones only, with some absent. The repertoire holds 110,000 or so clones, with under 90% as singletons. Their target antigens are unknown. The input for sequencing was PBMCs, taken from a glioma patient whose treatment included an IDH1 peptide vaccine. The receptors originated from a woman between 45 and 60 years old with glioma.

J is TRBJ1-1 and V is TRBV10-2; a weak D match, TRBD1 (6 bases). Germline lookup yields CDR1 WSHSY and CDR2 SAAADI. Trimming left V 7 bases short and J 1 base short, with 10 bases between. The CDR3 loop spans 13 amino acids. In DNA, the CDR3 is TGCGCCAGCACCCGGGACAAGAACACTGAAGCTTTCTTT. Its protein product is CASTRDKNTEAFF.

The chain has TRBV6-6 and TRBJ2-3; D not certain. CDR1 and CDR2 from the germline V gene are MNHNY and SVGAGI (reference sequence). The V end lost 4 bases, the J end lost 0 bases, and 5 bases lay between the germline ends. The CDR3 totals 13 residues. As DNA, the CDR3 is TGTGCCAGCAGTTCAATTAGCACAGATACGCAGTATTTT. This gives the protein CASSSISTDTQYF.

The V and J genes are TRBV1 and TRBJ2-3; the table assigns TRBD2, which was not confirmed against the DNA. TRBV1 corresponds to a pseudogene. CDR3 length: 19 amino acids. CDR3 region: CTISALGTSGRKEGDTQYF. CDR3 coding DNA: TGCACCATCTCAGCCCTCGGGACTAGCGGGAGGAAAGAAGGGGATACGCAGTATTTT.

CDR3 residues: CSVSTPTNYGYTF. The DNA for the CDR3 is TGCAGCGTTTCTACCCCGACTAACTATGGCTACACCTTC. The chain uses TRBV29-1 and TRBJ1-2; D ambiguous. Looked up from germline, CDR1 is SQVTM and CDR2 is ANQGSEA. This CDR3 has 13 amino acids. The germline V and J ends were trimmed by 5 bases and 0 bases, with 10 bases remaining between them.

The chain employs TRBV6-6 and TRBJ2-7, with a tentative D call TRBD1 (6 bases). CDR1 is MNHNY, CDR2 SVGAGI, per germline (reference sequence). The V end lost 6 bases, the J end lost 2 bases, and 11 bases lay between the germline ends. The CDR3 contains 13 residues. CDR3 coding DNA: TGTGCCAGCAGCCGCGACAGGACCTACGAGCAGTACTTC. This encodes CASSRDRTYEQYF.

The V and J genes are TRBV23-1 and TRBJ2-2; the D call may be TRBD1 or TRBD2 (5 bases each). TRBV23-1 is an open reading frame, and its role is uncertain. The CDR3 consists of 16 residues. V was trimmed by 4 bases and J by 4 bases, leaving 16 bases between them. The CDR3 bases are TGCGCCAGCAGTCTCGGGACCCCTATGGCCACCGGGGAGCTGTTTTTT. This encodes CASSLGTPMATGELFF.

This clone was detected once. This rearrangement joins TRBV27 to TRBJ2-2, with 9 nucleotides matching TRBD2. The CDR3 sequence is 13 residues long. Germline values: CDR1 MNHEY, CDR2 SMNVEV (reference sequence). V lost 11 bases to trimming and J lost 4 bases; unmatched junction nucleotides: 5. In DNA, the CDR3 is TGTGCCTGCGGGAGGGGGTCCACCGGGGAGCTGTTTTTT. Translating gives CACGRGSTGELFF.

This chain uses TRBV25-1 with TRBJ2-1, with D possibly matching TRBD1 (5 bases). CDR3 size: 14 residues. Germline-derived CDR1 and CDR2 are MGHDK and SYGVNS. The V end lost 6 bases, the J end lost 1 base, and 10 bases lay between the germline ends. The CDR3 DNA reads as TGTGCCAGCAGAAAAGGGGAATCCTACAATGAGCAGTTCTTC. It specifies CASRKGESYNEQFF.

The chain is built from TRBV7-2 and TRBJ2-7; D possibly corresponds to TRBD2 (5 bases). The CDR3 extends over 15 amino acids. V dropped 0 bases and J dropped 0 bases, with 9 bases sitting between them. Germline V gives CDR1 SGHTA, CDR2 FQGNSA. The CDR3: CASSLAPGNSYEQYF. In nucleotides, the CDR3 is TGTGCCAGCAGCTTAGCCCCCGGGAACTCCTACGAGCAGTACTTC.

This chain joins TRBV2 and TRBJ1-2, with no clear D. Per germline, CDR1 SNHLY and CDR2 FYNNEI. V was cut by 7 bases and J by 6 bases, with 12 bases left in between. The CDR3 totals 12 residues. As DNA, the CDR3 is TGTGCCAGCAAACCGACCGTCGATGGCTACACCTTC. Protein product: CASKPTVDGYTF.

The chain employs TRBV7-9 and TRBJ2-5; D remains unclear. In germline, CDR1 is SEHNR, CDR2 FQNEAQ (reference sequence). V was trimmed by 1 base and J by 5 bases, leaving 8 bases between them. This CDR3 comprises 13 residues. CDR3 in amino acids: CASSLGVSETQYF. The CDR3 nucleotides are TGTGCCAGCAGCTTAGGGGTATCTGAGACCCAGTACTTC. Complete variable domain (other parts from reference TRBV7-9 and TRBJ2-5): DTGVSQNPRHKITKRGQNVTFRCDPISEHNRLYWYRQTLGQGPEFLTYFQNEAQLEKSRLLSDRFSAERPKGSFSTLEIQRTEQGDSAMYLCASSLGVSETQYFGPGTRLLVL.

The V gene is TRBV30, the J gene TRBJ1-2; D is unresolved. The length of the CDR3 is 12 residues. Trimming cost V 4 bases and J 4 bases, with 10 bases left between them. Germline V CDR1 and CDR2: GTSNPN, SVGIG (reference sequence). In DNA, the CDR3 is TGTGCCTGGAAGACCCGGAGCTATGGCTACACCTTC. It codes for CAWKTRSYGYTF.

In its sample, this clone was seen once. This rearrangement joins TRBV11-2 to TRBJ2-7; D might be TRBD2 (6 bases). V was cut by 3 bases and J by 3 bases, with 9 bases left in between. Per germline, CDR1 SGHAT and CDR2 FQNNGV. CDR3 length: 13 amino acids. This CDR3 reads CASSLGLDYEQYF. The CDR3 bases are TGTGCCAGCAGCTTGGGACTGGACTACGAGCAGTACTTC.

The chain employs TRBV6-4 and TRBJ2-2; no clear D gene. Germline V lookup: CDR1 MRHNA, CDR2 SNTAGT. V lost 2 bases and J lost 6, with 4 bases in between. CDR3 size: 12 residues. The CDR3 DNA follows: TGTGCCAGCAGTGACAGGGCCGGGGAGCTGTTTTTT. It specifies CASSDRAGELFF.

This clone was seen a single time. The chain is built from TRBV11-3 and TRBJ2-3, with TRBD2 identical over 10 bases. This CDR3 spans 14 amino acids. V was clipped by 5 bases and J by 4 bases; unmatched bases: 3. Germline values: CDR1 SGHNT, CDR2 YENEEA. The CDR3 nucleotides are TGTGCCAGCAGCCTCGGACTAGCGGCAGATACGCAGTATTTT. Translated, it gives CASSLGLAADTQYF.

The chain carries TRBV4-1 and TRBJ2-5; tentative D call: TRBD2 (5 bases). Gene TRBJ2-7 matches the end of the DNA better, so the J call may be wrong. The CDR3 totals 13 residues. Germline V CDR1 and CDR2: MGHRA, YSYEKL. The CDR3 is CASSHQMRAEQYF. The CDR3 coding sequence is TGCGCCAGCAGCCACCAAATGAGGGCCGAGCAGTACTTC.

The CDR3 loop reads CASSAGREGEQFF. The CDR3 DNA sequence: TGTGCCAGCAGTGCCGGGCGGGAGGGTGAGCAGTTCTTC. The chain joins TRBV2 to TRBJ2-1, with 9 bases lining up with TRBD2. Germline CDR1 and CDR2: SNHLY and FYNNEI. V dropped 4 bases and J dropped 9; count of bases not matched to a gene: 4. This CDR3 region has 13 residues.

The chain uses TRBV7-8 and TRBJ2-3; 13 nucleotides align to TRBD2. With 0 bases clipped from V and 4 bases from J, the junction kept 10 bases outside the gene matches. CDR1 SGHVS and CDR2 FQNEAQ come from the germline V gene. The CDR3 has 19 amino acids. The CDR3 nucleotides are TGTGCCAGCAGCTTAGCCTTACTAGCGGGAGGGCCTGGGTCAGATACGCAGTATTTT. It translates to CASSLALLAGGPGSDTQYF.

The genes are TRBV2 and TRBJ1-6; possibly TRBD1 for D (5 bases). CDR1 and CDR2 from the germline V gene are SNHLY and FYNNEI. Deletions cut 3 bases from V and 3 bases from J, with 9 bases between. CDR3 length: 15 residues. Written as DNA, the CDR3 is TGTGCCAGCAGTGATGGTCAGGGCTATAATTCACCCCTCCACTTT. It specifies CASSDGQGYNSPLHF.

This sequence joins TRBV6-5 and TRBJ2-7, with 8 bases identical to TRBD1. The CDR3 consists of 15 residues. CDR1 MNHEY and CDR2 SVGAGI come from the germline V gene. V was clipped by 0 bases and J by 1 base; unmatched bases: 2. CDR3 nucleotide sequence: TGTGCCAGCAGTTACTCGTGGACAGGGTCCTACGAGCAGTACTTC. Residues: CASSYSWTGSYEQYF.

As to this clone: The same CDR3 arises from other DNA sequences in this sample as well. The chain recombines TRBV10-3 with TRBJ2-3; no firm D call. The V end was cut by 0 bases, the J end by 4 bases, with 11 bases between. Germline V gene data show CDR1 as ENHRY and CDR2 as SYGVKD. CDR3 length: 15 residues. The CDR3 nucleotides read TGTGCCATCAGTGAGTCAGGGCGAACAGCAGATACGCAGTATTTT. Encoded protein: CAISESGRTADTQYF.

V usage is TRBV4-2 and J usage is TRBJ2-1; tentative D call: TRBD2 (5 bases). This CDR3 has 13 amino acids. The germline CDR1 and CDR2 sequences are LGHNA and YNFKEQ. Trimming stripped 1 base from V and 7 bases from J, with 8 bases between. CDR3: CASSQGGPNEQFF. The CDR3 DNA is TGTGCCAGCAGCCAAGGAGGGCCTAATGAGCAGTTCTTC.